This TCR beta chain was sequenced for a study of T-cell reconstitution after alpha-beta-depleted transplantation in children listed by TCRdb under 2016. Background for the entire study: The study quantitatively tracked T-cell immune reconstitution after TCRalphabeta/CD19-depleted allogeneic hematopoietic cell transplantation in children using TCR repertoire profiling.

The meaning of the sample's treatment or condition label: allogeneic hematopoietic cell transplantation with graft depleted of TCRalphabeta T cells and CD19 B cells. The transplant recipients were children given TCRalphabeta/CD19-depleted allogeneic hematopoietic cell grafts. The CDR3 holds 15 amino acids from the cysteine to the phenylalanine. The only DNA kept is the CDR3, 45 bases in frame from the first base. The CDR1 and CDR2 encoded by the germline V gene are KGHSH and LQKENI. Trimmed from V: 3 bases; trimmed from J: 8 bases; junction bases lacking a gene match: 5. The paper's findings and limits, for the study overall: In some patients, the high TCRbeta diversity seen at day 60 was put down to recipient T cells and intrathymic progenitors that had survived conditioning. The apparently early recovery of alphabetaT-cell counts about two months after transplant reportedly depended on only several hundred rapidly expanded clones that came from non-depleted graft cells. Over subsequent months, a decline in hyperexpanded clone frequencies was noted, and after one year, T-cell counts and TCRbeta diversity were mostly ascribed to newly produced T cells.

A word on this clonotype: What this receptor recognizes is not known. Base-call qualities are not available, and no considerably larger clone is one nucleotide away.

The library was generated by PCR. For sequencing, an Illumina HiSeq 2500 was employed. Molecular barcoding was employed in the preparation of TCR libraries, with unique molecular identifiers being used to normalize TCRbeta repertoire quantification. TCRdb reanalyzed the raw reads on its own, using fastp at Q25 for trimming and MiXCR for clone calling, and kept in-frame beta chains. Rows merge per CDR3 protein into single entries with the most common DNA and genes. The sample yields approximately 300,000 distinct CDR3 sequences; 9.5% to 13% were counted once. The top ten clonotypes cover 7% to 9.5% of the sample.

This specimen was PBMCs, taken before TCRalphabeta/CD19-depleted stem cell transplant. Recombination linked TRBV18 to TRBJ2-1, with 12 junctional bases fitting TRBD2. This receptor was taken from a boy younger than two with acute myeloid leukemia, due to receive a stem cell transplant. Here the CDR3 is given as CASSPRTSGTDEQFF. The DNA sequence follows: TGTGCCAGCTCACCCCGGACTAGCGGGACTGATGAGCAGTTCTTC.